These 23 T cell receptor beta chains originate from one sample sequenced in a study of T cells in Graves' hyperthyroidism and ophthalmopathy. It was RNA transcripts that yielded the amplified TCR beta CDR3 regions. HTBI primers were the set used in a first-round RT-PCR of the TCR CDR3. One entry per CDR3 protein, called by TCRdb with MiXCR from the multiplex PCR reads. The repertoire includes approximately 420,000 distinct CDR3 sequences, about 15% of them detected once, and about 33% sits in the top ten. Sequenced: blood. These receptors came from a woman younger than 45 with Graves' hyperthyroidism.

The chain uses TRBV4-1 and TRBJ1-1; possible D gene TRBD1, 5 bases. The germline V gene encodes CDR1 MGHRA and CDR2 YSYEKL. The germline V and J ends were trimmed by 1 base and 2 bases, with 11 bases remaining between them. This CDR3 region has 15 residues. CDR3 region: CASSQVGAANTEAFF. Written as DNA, the CDR3 is TGCGCCAGCAGCCAAGTTGGGGCCGCTAACACTGAAGCTTTCTTT.

At least ten counts were recorded for this clonotype. V usage is TRBV10-3 and J usage is TRBJ2-1, with D maybe TRBD2 (7 bases). Per germline, CDR1 ENHRY and CDR2 SYGVKD. The CDR3 spans 15 residues. The V end was cut by 6 bases, the J end by 7 bases, with 19 bases between. This CDR3 reads CAIRPGGGSENEQFF. The CDR3 DNA follows: TGTGCCATCAGACCTGGGGGCGGGAGTGAGAATGAGCAGTTCTTC.

As to this clonotype: At one boundary the junction diverges from the germline segment, which might be a read error. The V gene is TRBV29-1, the J gene TRBJ1-2; 8 bases are shared with TRBD1. The CDR3 contains 14 residues. Germline V gene sequence: CDR1 SQVTM, CDR2 ANQGSEA. The CDR3 DNA reads as TGCGGCGTTGGGGTCAGGGGGCGAAACTATGGCTACACCTTC. Amino acid sequence: CGVGVRGRNYGYTF.

This clonotype has ten or more counts. An end of the junction differs from the germline gene, which may be a read error. The gene calls are TRBV2 and TRBJ2-5; D might be TRBD1 (6 bases). This CDR3 has 12 amino acids. Germline assignment: CDR1 SNHLY and CDR2 FYNNEI. CDR3 DNA sequence: TGTGCCAGCAGTGGGGGGCAAGGGACCCAGTACTTC. This codes for CASSGGQGTQYF.

There are a few counts of this clonotype. The chain carries TRBV4-1 and TRBJ2-3, with no clear D. V lost 0 bases and J lost 1, with 5 bases in between. CDR3 size: 14 residues. CDR1 and CDR2 (germline): MGHRA, YSYEKL. CDR3 sequence reads: CASSQDVGTDTQYF. CDR3 nucleotide sequence: TGCGCCAGCAGCCAAGATGTGGGCACAGATACGCAGTATTTT.

V is TRBV12-3 or TRBV12-4 and J is TRBJ1-2; the D gene is possibly TRBD1 (5 bases). The CDR3 totals 14 residues. Trimming removed 3 bases at V and 7 bases at J, with 15 bases between. The CDR3 sequence: CASSLDPGWGGYTF. In DNA, the CDR3 is TGTGCCAGCAGTTTGGATCCAGGGTGGGGTGGCTACACCTTC.

This clonotype was observed at least ten times. This sequence joins TRBV27 and TRBJ1-1; a possible D gene is TRBD1 (5 bases). Germline V CDR1 and CDR2: MNHEY, SMNVEV (reference sequence). The CDR3 sequence is 15 residues long. V lost 6 bases and J lost 0, with 14 bases in between. The CDR3 region is CASRPWGRMNTEAFF. As DNA, the CDR3 is TGTGCCAGCAGACCGTGGGGGAGGATGAACACTGAAGCTTTCTTT.

This clonotype appeared many times. This chain joins TRBV3-1 and TRBJ2-3, with D perhaps TRBD2 (9 bases). Trimming cost V 0 bases and J 2 bases, with 21 bases left between them. The CDR3 contains 19 residues. The germline V gene has CDR1 LGHDT and CDR2 YNNKEL (reference sequence). This CDR3 is CASSQDRGLGGRATDTQYF. CDR3 nucleotide sequence: TGTGCCAGCAGCCAAGACAGGGGGCTCGGCGGGAGGGCCACAGATACGCAGTATTTT.

This clonotype was detected ten times or more. The chain has TRBV24-1 and TRBJ2-1, with D tentatively TRBD1 (6 bases). Trimming took off 3 bases at V and 1 base at J, with 12 bases between the two ends. In germline, CDR1 is KGHDR, CDR2 SFDVKD. This CDR3 is 16 amino acids long. The chain's CDR3 is CATSDTTGTSYNEQFF. The CDR3 DNA is TGTGCCACCAGTGATACTACCGGGACATCCTACAATGAGCAGTTCTTC.

The sample holds a few counts of this clonotype. The gene calls are TRBV28 and TRBJ1-6, with D maybe TRBD1 (5 bases). Germline V gene data show CDR1 as MDHEN and CDR2 as SYDVKM. V lost 8 bases and J 1 base, leaving 15 bases between the germline ends. The CDR3 runs to 16 residues. For the CDR3, the DNA is TGTGCCAGCGGGGGGAAGGGGAAGTCCTATAATTCACCCCTCCACTTT. This gives the protein CASGGKGKSYNSPLHF.

This clonotype showed up just a few times. The chain uses TRBV20-1 and TRBJ2-1, with D possibly TRBD1 on 5 matching bases. The CDR3 has 15 amino acids. Germline V CDR1 and CDR2: DFQATT, SNEGSKA (reference sequence). With 6 bases removed from V and 7 bases from J, the gap between germline ends came to 22 bases. As DNA, the CDR3 is TGCAGTGCCCAGGGCAGTAGTTACTTCTGGAATGAGCAGTTCTTC. It codes for CSAQGSSYFWNEQFF.

A word on this clonotype: This may be a read error: a much more frequent sequence differs by one nucleotide. The chain is built from TRBV20-1 and TRBJ1-1; D possibly corresponds to TRBD1 (5 bases). There are 14 residues in the CDR3. Germline-derived CDR1 and CDR2 are DFQATT and SNEGSKA (reference sequence). The CDR3 bases are TGCAGAGCTAGAGCCGGGGGATCGGACACTGAAGCTTTCTTT. Translation: CRARAGGSDTEAFF.

This clonotype was detected ten times or more. The rearrangement joins TRBV7-2 to TRBJ2-3; 12 bases align to TRBD2. This CDR3 is built from 14 residues. J lost 11 bases, V lost 1 base, and 4 bases had no gene match. Germline values: CDR1 SGHTA, CDR2 FQGNSA. The CDR3 sequence is CASSLGTSGTRQYF. The CDR3, as DNA: TGTGCCAGCAGCTTAGGGACTAGCGGGACTAGGCAGTATTTT.

The CDR3 nucleotides read TGTGCCACCAGGACTAGCGGAACCTACGAGCAGTACTTC. Encoded protein: CATRTSGTYEQYF. V and J are TRBV6-1 and TRBJ2-7, with 10 bases aligning to TRBD2. The CDR3 runs to 13 residues. V lost 10 bases and J lost 2; bases outside the gene matches: 5. Germline CDR1 and CDR2: MNHNS and SASEGT.

In the case of this clonotype: A read error may produce the germline difference seen at one junction end. The V gene is TRBV29-1, the J gene TRBJ2-3; D may be TRBD1 or TRBD2 (6 bases each). Looked up from germline, CDR1 is SQVTM and CDR2 is ANQGSEA. The CDR3 has 14 residues. CDR3 bases: TGCAGCGTTGAATTGGGGGGCCCCCCAGATACGCGGTATTTT. It codes for CSVELGGPPDTRYF.

This clonotype was observed a few times. DNA for the CDR3: TGCAGTGCTATGGGTGGAAGTACGACTAGCGGGAAGTACGAGCAGTACTTC. This codes for CSAMGGSTTSGKYEQYF. The chain has TRBV20-1 and TRBJ2-7, with 11 positions matching TRBD2. The germline CDR1 and CDR2 sequences are DFQATT and SNEGSKA (reference sequence). V was clipped by 4 bases and J by 4 bases; unmatched bases: 15. The CDR3 is made up of 17 amino acids.

This clonotype showed up just a few times. V is TRBV7-9 and J is TRBJ2-1, with TRBD1 matching over 7 bases. Trimming removed 5 bases from V and 6 bases from J; junction bases left unmatched: 16. Germline CDR1 is SEHNR and CDR2 is FQNEAQ (reference sequence). The length of the CDR3 is 17 residues. The CDR3 DNA sequence: TGTGCCAGCAGCCCGCGGCCGGGACAGCAGCGGTTCAATGAGCAGTTCTTC. Amino acids: CASSPRPGQQRFNEQFF.

This clonotype has a handful of counts. The rearrangement links TRBV5-1 to TRBJ2-6; no clear D gene. CDR3 length: 15 residues. Trimming pared 4 bases from V and 0 bases from J, leaving 8 bases between. Germline V gene data show CDR1 as SGHRS and CDR2 as YFSETQ. The CDR3 reads CASSADNSGANVLTF. The CDR3 bases are TGCGCCAGCAGCGCCGACAACTCTGGGGCCAACGTCCTGACTTTC.

Ten or more counts support this clonotype. V and J are TRBV5-1 and TRBJ1-5; 7 bases agree with TRBD1. The length of the CDR3 is 15 residues. After removal of 0 bases from V and 4 bases from J, the junction contained 4 bases not matched to a gene. The germline CDR1 and CDR2 sequences are SGHRS and YFSETQ. CDR3 protein: CASSLGDSSNQPQHF. CDR3 bases: TGCGCCAGCAGCTTGGGGGACAGTTCAAATCAGCCCCAGCATTTT.

The chain carries TRBV20-1 and TRBJ2-5; D gene unclear. This CDR3 contains 14 residues. Deletions cut 0 bases from V and 14 bases from J, with 22 bases between. Germline-derived CDR1 and CDR2 are DFQATT and SNEGSKA (reference sequence). CDR3 nucleotide sequence: TGCAGTGCTAGAGAGGCCGGGCGGATGGGCACTGTTTACTTC. It encodes CSAREAGRMGTVYF.

This clonotype was picked up many times. This rearrangement joins TRBV6-1 to TRBJ2-7, with 11 nucleotides matching TRBD2. V gave up 7 bases and J gave up 3 bases; unmatched junction bases: 8. Germline V gives CDR1 MNHNS, CDR2 SASEGT. The CDR3 is 15 amino acids. The CDR3 DNA reads TGTGCCAGCATTCTAATAGCGGGAGGGAACTACGAGCAGTACTTC. As protein: CASILIAGGNYEQYF.

There are many counts of this clonotype. This chain uses TRBV20-1 with TRBJ2-7, with D maybe TRBD2 (6 bases). The germline V gene encodes CDR1 DFQATT and CDR2 SNEGSKA (reference sequence). The CDR3 consists of 13 residues. Trimming shortened V by 1 base and J by 4 bases, and 11 bases separated the two germline ends. CDR3 protein: CSARVPGRYEQYF. DNA for the CDR3: TGCAGTGCTAGAGTCCCAGGGAGGTACGAGCAGTACTTC.

This sequence joins TRBV20-1 and TRBJ2-1; 9 bases map to TRBD2. The CDR3 has 16 amino acids. V was pared by 0 bases and J by 4 bases, with 7 bases of the junction left unmatched. Germline values: CDR1 DFQATT, CDR2 SNEGSKA (reference sequence). This CDR3 is CSARDGAGGLYNEQFF. The CDR3 DNA follows: TGCAGTGCTAGAGATGGGGCGGGAGGGTTATACAATGAGCAGTTCTTC.